Below, one T cell receptor beta chain is given with its context. Sequencing targeted TCR beta in blood CD8+ and CD4+ T cells. The data originate from a study of CD8 T cells in Susac syndrome. Study context: Patients with Susac syndrome were therapy-naive, on corticosteroids, or on intravenous immunoglobulin alone at the time that blood was drawn.

With random hexamers, reverse transcription was performed on about 0.5 to 1 ug of RNA. Amplification of TCR beta CDR3 spanned 54 Vbeta and 13 Jbeta via immunoSEQ multiplex PCR. TCRdb fed the immunoSEQ multiplex PCR reads into MiXCR, producing one record per CDR3 protein. The repertoire holds about 120,000 distinct CDR3 sequences, 95% to 96% seen once, with over 0.12% in the top ten. This TCR was sampled from a human donor with Susac syndrome. The sequencing sample was made of CD4+ T cells from PBMCs.

The CDR3 is CASSRDAGANVLTF. In nucleotides, the CDR3 is TGTGCCAGCAGTAGGGACGCTGGGGCCAACGTCCTGACTTTC. The rearrangement joins TRBV28 to TRBJ2-6; D tentatively reads TRBD1 or TRBD2 (5 bases each). CDR3 size: 14 residues. CDR1 MDHEN and CDR2 SYDVKM come from the germline V gene. Trimming pared 5 bases from V and 2 bases from J, leaving 7 bases between.